The clone carrying this T cell receptor (beta chain) was detected many times. Its antigen is unknown. These data come from a study of T-cell reconstitution after alpha-beta-depleted transplantation in children. Study-level results: The origin of high day-60 TCRbeta diversity in some patients lay in surviving recipient T cells and thymic progenitors. After one year, T-cell counts and TCRbeta diversity mostly came from new T cells. Several hundred rapidly expanded clones from non-depleted graft cells reportedly supplied alpha-beta T cells about two months post-transplant.

Unique molecular identifiers were built into the TCRbeta library. MiXCR, run by TCRdb on the PCR reads, gives a single entry per CDR3 protein. The sample includes 200,000 or so distinct CDR3 sequences, just under 6.5% seen only once; the top ten take just over 4.5%. Source: PBMCs, taken before TCRalphabeta/CD19-depleted stem cell transplant. The sequence was obtained from a girl under three years old with combined immunodeficiency, due to receive a stem cell transplant.

The CDR3 DNA follows: TGCAGCGTTCTCGTGGCGGACTCCTACGAGCAGTACTTC. Translated, it gives CSVLVADSYEQYF. The rearrangement uses TRBV29-1 and TRBJ2-7; unclear D gene. The CDR3 contains 13 residues. Germline values: CDR1 SQVTM, CDR2 ANQGSEA. Between the trimmed V and J ends, which lost 5 bases and 0 bases, there was a span of 11 bases.